This T cell receptor beta chain was obtained from a study of T cell repertoires in cytomegalovirus infection. Whole-study context: Both CMV infection and a matching HLA type were indicated by public TCR beta signatures.

As regards this clonotype: Its antigen is not identified. At one boundary the junction diverges from the germline segment, which might be a read error.

The CDR3 sequence is 13 residues long. In germline, CDR1 is SGHVS, CDR2 FNYEAQ. The study's findings and limits: Of the TCR beta families, the public ones yielded a cumulative frequency that identified carriers of CMV plus the relevant HLA. HLA-C-restricted, CMV-specific TCR beta clonotypes were dominant ex vivo.

TCRdb used MiXCR to reprocess the reads, holding one entry per CDR3 protein. The data hold 80,000 to 130,000 distinct CDR3 sequences, with less than 25% observed a single time. V gene TRBV7-6 combines with J gene TRBJ2-5; possible D gene TRBD1, 5 bases. The sample comprised CD8+ T cells from PBMCs. The receptor was isolated from a human donor in good health (CMV status not recorded). Some clones in this sample may be carry-over from other donors' samples. In DNA form, the CDR3 reads TGTGCCAGCAGCTTCAACTCACAGGAGCAAATACACTTC. This gives the protein CASSFNSQEQIHF.